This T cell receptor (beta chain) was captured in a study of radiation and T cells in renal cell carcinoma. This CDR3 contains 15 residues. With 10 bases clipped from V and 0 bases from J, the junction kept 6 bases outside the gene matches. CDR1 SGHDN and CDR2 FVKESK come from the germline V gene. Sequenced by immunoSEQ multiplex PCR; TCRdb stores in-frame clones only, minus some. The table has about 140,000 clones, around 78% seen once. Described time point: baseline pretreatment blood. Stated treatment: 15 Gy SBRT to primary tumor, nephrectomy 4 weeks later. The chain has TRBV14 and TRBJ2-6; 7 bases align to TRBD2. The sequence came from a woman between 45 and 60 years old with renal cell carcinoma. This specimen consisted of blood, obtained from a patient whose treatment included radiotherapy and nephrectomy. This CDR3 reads CANPPGGSGANVLTF. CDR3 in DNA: TGTGCCAACCCCCCGGGGGGCTCTGGGGCCAACGTCCTGACTTTC.